This TCR beta chain was captured in a study of blood T cell repertoires in COVID-19. Study-level information: From the United States, Italy and Spain came samples of acute and convalescent COVID-19. Sources were T cells, B-cell-depleted T cells, or PBMCs; the material itself was cDNA or gDNA.

V lost 4 bases and J 2 bases, leaving 20 bases between the germline ends. Germline CDR1 reads LGHDT; CDR2 reads YNNKEL (reference sequence). CDR3 length: 18 residues. Original handling: Estimates of nucleated cell counts were drawn from the amplification of reference gene primers. Assay: immunoSEQ multiplex PCR; the TCRdb copy retains only in-frame clones and omits some. For V, J and clone size, that table is used; D and trimming come from the DNA. The sample contains about 15,000 clones, 70% to 90% of which appear only once. Sequences were obtained from peripheral blood. The rearrangement links TRBV3-1 (or the pseudogene TRBV3-2) to TRBJ2-2, with D possibly matching TRBD2 (6 bases). The sequence was obtained from a man in his 70s in a cohort sampled during active COVID-19. This CDR3 is CASSPFSPGLANTGELFF. For the CDR3, the DNA is TGTGCCAGCAGCCCTTTTTCACCGGGACTCGCCAACACCGGGGAGCTGTTTTTT.